Listed below are T cell receptor beta chains from one sample, sequenced in a study of radiotherapy plus CTLA-4 blockade in lung cancer. The method was immunoSEQ multiplex PCR; TCRdb's version includes in-frame clones alone and lacks a portion of them. The table records 40,000 to 60,000 clones, 75% to 90% of them present only once. The source material was peripheral blood, sampled from a patient treated with radiotherapy plus ipilimumab. The receptors were gathered from a human donor with non-small cell lung cancer that progressed on radiotherapy plus ipilimumab. Some clones in this sample may be carry-over from other donors' samples. Both conserved end residues are part of each CDR3. A D gene is named only where the DNA matches it firmly. Size tells how often a clone was seen (once, few, many) or the class of an expanded clone, and some rows leave it out.

v_call	clone_size	d_call	j_call	cdr3_length	cdr3_aa	cdr3_nt
TRBV5-1	-	-	TRBJ2-5	14	CASSLSGIQETQYF	TGCGCCAGCAGCTTGAGCGGCATCCAAGAGACCCAGTACTTC
TRBV19	-	-	TRBJ1-2	13	CASRPGVPYGYTF	TGTGCCAGTAGACCCGGGGTTCCATATGGCTACACCTTC
TRBV7-8	-	TRBD1	TRBJ2-7	13	CASSLDRAGEQYF	TGTGCCAGCAGCCTCGACAGGGCGGGCGAGCAGTACTTC
TRBV5-6	-	TRBD2	TRBJ2-7	15	CASSWGLAASYEQYF	TGTGCCAGCAGCTGGGGACTAGCGGCCTCCTACGAGCAGTACTTC
TRBV5-1	-	TRBD1	TRBJ2-3	16	CASSSSGTGTLDTQYF	TGCGCCAGCAGCTCCTCCGGGACAGGGACATTAGATACGCAGTATTTT
TRBV7-2	-	-	TRBJ1-2	12	CASSGRTAGYTF	TGTGCCAGCAGCGGGCGGACAGCTGGCTACACCTTC
TRBV27	-	-	TRBJ2-7	16	CASSLSPTGIPSEQYF	TGTGCCAGCAGTTTATCGCCGACAGGAATCCCCTCCGAGCAGTACTTC
TRBV10-3	-	TRBD1	TRBJ2-7	16	CAISPSMGQGTYEQYF	TGTGCCATCAGCCCATCCATGGGACAGGGCACCTACGAGCAGTACTTC
TRBV14	-	-	TRBJ2-1	16	CASSLNRGGPYNEQFF	TGTGCCAGCAGCCTAAACAGGGGGGGACCATACAATGAGCAGTTCTTC
TRBV11-2	-	-	TRBJ2-5	12	CASSSQHRAQYF	TGTGCCAGCAGCTCTCAGCACCGGGCCCAGTACTTC
TRBV5-1	-	TRBD1	TRBJ1-2	13	CASSPDRDYGYTF	TGCGCCAGCAGTCCCGACAGGGACTATGGCTACACCTTC
TRBV15	-	TRBD1	TRBJ1-2	14	CATSSLGQGYGYTF	TGTGCCACCAGCAGTCTAGGACAGGGGTATGGCTACACCTTC
TRBV2	-	-	TRBJ2-7	15	CASSERGGQRYEQYF	TGTGCCAGCAGTGAACGAGGGGGACAACGCTACGAGCAGTACTTC
TRBV6-5	-	-	TRBJ1-2	15	CASSYGGALQGGYTF	TGTGCCAGCAGTTACGGCGGGGCCCTCCAGGGTGGCTACACCTTC
TRBV5-1	-	TRBD2	TRBJ2-1	15	CASSLGLAGLLEQFF	TGCGCCAGCAGCTTGGGACTAGCGGGCTTACTTGAGCAGTTCTTC
TRBV18	-	TRBD1	TRBJ2-7	14	CAGSRDRVDSEQYF	TGTGCCGGCTCCCGGGACAGGGTCGACAGCGAGCAGTACTTC
TRBV19	-	TRBD1	TRBJ1-2	15	CASSIDSWDREPYTF	TGTGCCAGTAGTATAGATAGCTGGGACAGGGAGCCCTACACCTTC
TRBV18	-	TRBD2	TRBJ2-3	15	CASSQVRTGGDTQYF	TGTGCCAGCTCCCAAGTTCGGACGGGGGGAGATACGCAGTATTTT
TRBV29-1	-	-	TRBJ1-3	14	CSVEDPGSGNTIYF	TGCAGCGTTGAAGATCCAGGCTCTGGAAACACCATATATTTT
TRBV27	-	TRBD2	TRBJ2-1	15	CASRPSGGAWERGFF	TGTGCCAGCAGGCCTAGCGGGGGGGCCTGGGAGAGAGGGTTCTTC
TRBV6-6	few	TRBD1	TRBJ2-7	15	CASSYWTGESYEQYF	TGTGCCAGCAGTTACTGGACAGGAGAGTCCTACGAGCAGTACTTC
TRBV7-8	-	TRBD1	TRBJ1-6	16	CASSPFDRVESSPLHF	TGTGCCAGCAGCCCATTTGACAGGGTGGAAAGTTCACCCCTCCACTTT
TRBV5-1	-	-	TRBJ1-2	15	CASSSNGDTTRGYTF	TGCGCCAGCAGCTCAAACGGGGACACAACGAGGGGCTACACCTTC
TRBV5-1	-	-	TRBJ2-2	16	CASSLLPGRSGGELFF	TGCGCCAGCAGCTTGCTTCCAGGGCGATCAGGCGGGGAGCTGTTTTTT
TRBV13	-	TRBD2	TRBJ2-1	16	CASSPTGLAGVVEQFF	TGTGCCAGCAGCCCCACAGGACTAGCGGGAGTGGTTGAGCAGTTCTTC